This TCR beta chain was captured by sequencing in a study of T cells in Graves' hyperthyroidism and ophthalmopathy. Study-wide points: Using 13 V-J features, a model discriminated ophthalmopathy from stable hyperthyroidism.

The CDR3 extends over 21 amino acids. After removal of 0 bases from V and 1 base from J, the junction contained 14 bases not matched to a gene. Per germline, CDR1 SGHKS and CDR2 YYEKEE (reference sequence). This clonotype was picked up a small number of times. The antigen is not known. Lactation, pregnancy, other autoimmune disease or uncontrolled infection led to exclusion of patients. Clinicians diagnosed patients from clinical symptoms, serum thyroxine and TRAb, thyroid ultrasound and orbital computed tomography. Extraction of PBMCs used more than 8.5 ml of fresh peripheral blood. TCR beta CDR3 regions were amplified from RNA transcripts. First-round RT-PCR of the TCR CDR3 relied on the HTBI primer set. Each CDR3 protein gets one entry after TCRdb re-called the multiplex PCR reads with MiXCR. The data show hundreds of thousands of distinct CDR3 sequences, approximately 40% seen once.

The receptor was derived from a man aged 18 to 30 with Graves' hyperthyroidism. Sequencing used blood. The V gene is TRBV5-5, the J gene TRBJ1-5; 12 bases are a match to TRBD1. CDR3 protein: CASSLAHRDRGRIGSNQPQHF. CDR3 in DNA: TGTGCCAGCAGCTTGGCCCACAGGGACAGGGGGCGAATAGGGAGCAATCAGCCCCAGCATTTT.